The T cell receptor (beta chain) under discussion was sequenced for a study of cytomegalovirus exposure and HLA in healthy donors. In regard to this clone: As yet, its antigen is unknown.

Germline V gene data show CDR1 as MNHEY and CDR2 as SVGAGI. J lost 2 bases, V lost 7 bases, and 7 bases had no gene match. The CDR3 is made up of 15 amino acids. The study's findings and limits: Rarity marked most TCR sequences, yet some public TCRs occurred in many donors. Presence/absence analyses rested on an assumption that sequencing depth was roughly uniform across donors. The study labeled roughly 160 TCR beta chains cytomegalovirus-associated. Later on, analysis showed that most CMV-associated TCR beta chains appeared to be HLA-restricted.

The PCR had 60 Vbeta and 13 Jbeta primers. Clones were read by immunoSEQ multiplex PCR, and TCRdb kept only the in-frame ones, dropping some. This specimen shows some 120,000 clones; the ten leading clones hold 3.6%. Sequenced sample: PBMCs. The V and J genes are TRBV6-5 and TRBJ2-3; 9 positions match TRBD1. The sequence was obtained from a man between 18 and 29 years old in good health and CMV-seronegative. The DNA of the CDR3 is TGTGCCAGCACCCTAGGGGACAGGGACACAGATACGCAGTATTTT. This codes for CASTLGDRDTDTQYF.